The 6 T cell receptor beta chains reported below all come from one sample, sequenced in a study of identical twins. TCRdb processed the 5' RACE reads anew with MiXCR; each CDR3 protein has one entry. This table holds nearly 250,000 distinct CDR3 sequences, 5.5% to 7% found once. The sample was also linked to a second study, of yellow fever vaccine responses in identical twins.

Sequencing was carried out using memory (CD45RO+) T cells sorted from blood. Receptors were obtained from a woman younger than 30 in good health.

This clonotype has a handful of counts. The CDR3 region is CASSLIAEETQYF. CDR3 DNA sequence: TGCGCCAGCAGCTTGATAGCGGAAGAGACCCAGTACTTC. The rearrangement links TRBV5-1 to TRBJ2-5; tentative D call: TRBD2 (6 bases). Germline values: CDR1 SGHRS, CDR2 YFSETQ. The CDR3 has 13 amino acids. Trimming took off 1 base at V and 3 bases at J, with 7 bases between the two ends.

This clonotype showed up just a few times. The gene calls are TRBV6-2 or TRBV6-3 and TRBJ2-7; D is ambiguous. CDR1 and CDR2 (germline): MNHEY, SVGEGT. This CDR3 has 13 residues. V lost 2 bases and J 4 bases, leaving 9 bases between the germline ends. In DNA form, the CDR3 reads TGTGCCAGCAGTTACCTGGTAGAGTACGAGCAGTACTTC. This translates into CASSYLVEYEQYF.

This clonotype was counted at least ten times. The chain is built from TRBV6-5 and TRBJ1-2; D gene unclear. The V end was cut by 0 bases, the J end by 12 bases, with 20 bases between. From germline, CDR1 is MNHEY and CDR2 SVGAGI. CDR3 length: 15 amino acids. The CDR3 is CASSYSSSGSKFHTF. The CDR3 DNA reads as TGTGCCAGCAGTTACTCGAGTTCCGGATCAAAGTTCCACACCTTC.

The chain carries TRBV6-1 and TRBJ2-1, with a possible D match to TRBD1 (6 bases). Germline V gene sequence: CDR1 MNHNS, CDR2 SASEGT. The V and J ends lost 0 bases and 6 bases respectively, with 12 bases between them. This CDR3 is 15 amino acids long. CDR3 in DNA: TGTGCCAGCAGTGAAGCGGCAGGGGTAGGCAATGAGCAGTTCTTC. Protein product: CASSEAAGVGNEQFF.

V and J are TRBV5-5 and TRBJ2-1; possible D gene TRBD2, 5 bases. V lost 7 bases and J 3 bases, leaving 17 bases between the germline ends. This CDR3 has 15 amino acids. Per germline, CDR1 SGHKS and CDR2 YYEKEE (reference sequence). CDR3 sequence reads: CASGYGLLCYNEQFF. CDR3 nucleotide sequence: TGTGCCAGCGGCTACGGACTCCTGTGCTACAATGAGCAGTTCTTC.

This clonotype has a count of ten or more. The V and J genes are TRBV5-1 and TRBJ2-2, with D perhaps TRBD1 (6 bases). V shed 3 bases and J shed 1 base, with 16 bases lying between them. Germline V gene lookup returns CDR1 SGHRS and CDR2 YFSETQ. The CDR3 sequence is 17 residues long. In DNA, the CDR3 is TGCGCCAGCAGCTCGAAAAAGACAGGCGGGAACACCGGGGAGCTGTTTTTT. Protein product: CASSSKKTGGNTGELFF.